Sequencing of this T cell receptor beta chain was carried out in a study of regulatory T cells in long-lasting Graves disease. As concerns this clonotype: Its specificity is unknown.

The time point is: newly diagnosed GD, antithyroid drugs for less than 3 months. PBMC RNA served as the TCR library source. Assembly of TCR beta libraries relied on iRepertoire HTBI primers together with Arm-PCR of CDR3 regions. TCRdb ran MiXCR on the multiplex PCR reads and lists one entry per CDR3 protein. This table holds 530,000 or so distinct CDR3 sequences, roughly 12% found once. Findings of the study overall: Having few samples may have compromised the accuracy.

Looked up from germline, CDR1 is SGHKS and CDR2 is YYEKEE (reference sequence). The CDR3 consists of 15 residues. Trimming left V 3 bases short and J 0 bases short, with 9 bases between. A further study also used this sample, focusing on T cells in Graves' hyperthyroidism and ophthalmopathy. From that paper: In the first-round RT-PCR of the TCR CDR3, the HTBI primer set was used.

The TCR comes from a man younger than 45 with Graves disease. Sequences were derived from peripheral blood mononuclear cells (PBMCs), sampled at new diagnosis, from a patient treated with antithyroid drugs. This chain connects TRBV5-5 to TRBJ1-4; D uncertain. This chain's CDR3 is CASSSNTATNEKLFF. The CDR3 DNA sequence: TGTGCCAGCAGCTCAAACACTGCAACTAATGAAAAACTGTTTTTT.